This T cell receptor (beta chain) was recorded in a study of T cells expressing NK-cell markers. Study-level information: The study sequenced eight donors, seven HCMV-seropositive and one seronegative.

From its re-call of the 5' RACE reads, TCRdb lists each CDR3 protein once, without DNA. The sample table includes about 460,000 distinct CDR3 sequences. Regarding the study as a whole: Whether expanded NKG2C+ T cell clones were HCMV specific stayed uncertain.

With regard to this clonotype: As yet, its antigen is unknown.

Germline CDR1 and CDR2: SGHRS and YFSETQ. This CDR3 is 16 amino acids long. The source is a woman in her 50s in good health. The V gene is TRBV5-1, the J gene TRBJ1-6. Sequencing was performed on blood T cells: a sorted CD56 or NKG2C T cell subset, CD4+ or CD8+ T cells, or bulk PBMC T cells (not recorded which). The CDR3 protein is CASSLDLSSYNSPLHF.